This entry is about one TCR beta chain. Clones were sequenced by immunoSEQ multiplex PCR, and TCRdb holds only the in-frame ones, with some missing. The sample lists about 960,000 clones, 76% seen once, with roughly 1.5% in the top ten. These data are taken from a study of shared clonotypes between healthy human individuals. With 1 base removed from V and 0 bases from J, the gap between germline ends came to 4 bases. The germline CDR1 and CDR2 sequences are MGHRA and YSYEKL. The CDR3 is 13 amino acids. This sequence joins TRBV4-1 and TRBJ2-7; D ambiguous. This TCR came from a man younger than 35 in good health. Sequencing was performed on memory CD4+ T cells sorted from blood. The subset was: CD45RA-negative fraction. The CDR3 sequence is CASSQAGSYEQYF. In DNA form, the CDR3 reads TGCGCCAGCAGCCAAGCAGGCTCCTACGAGCAGTACTTC.